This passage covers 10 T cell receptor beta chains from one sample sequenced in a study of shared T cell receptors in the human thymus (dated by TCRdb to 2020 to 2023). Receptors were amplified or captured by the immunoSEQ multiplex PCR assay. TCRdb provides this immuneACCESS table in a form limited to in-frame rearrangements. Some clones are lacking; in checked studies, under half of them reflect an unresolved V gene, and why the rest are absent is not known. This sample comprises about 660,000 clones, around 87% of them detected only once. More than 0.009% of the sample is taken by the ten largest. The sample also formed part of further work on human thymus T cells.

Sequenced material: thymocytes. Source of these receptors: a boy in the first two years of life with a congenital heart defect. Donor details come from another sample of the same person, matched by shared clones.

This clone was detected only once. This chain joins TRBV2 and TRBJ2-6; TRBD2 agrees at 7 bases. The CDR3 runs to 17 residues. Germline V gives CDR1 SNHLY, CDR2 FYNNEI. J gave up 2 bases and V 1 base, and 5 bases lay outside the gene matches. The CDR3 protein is CASSEVEGGPGANVLTF. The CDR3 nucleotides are TGTGCCAGCAGTGAAGTGGAGGGAGGGCCTGGGGCCAACGTCCTGACTTTC.

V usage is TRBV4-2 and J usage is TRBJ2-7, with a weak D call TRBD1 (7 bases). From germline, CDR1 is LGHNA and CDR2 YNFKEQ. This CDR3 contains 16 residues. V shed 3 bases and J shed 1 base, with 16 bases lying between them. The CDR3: CASSQVWAGQSYEQYF. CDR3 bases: TGTGCCAGCAGCCAGGTTTGGGCGGGACAGTCCTACGAGCAGTACTTC.

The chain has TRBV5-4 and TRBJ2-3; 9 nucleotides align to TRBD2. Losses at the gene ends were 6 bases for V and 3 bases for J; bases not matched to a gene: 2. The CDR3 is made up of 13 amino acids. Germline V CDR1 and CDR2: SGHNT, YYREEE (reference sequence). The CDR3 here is CASKAGGTDTQYF. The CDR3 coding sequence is TGTGCCAGCAAGGCGGGGGGGACAGATACGCAGTATTTT.

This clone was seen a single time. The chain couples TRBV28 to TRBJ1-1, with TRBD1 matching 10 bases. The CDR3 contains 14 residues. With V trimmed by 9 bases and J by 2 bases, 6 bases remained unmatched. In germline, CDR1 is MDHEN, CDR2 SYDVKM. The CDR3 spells CASGQGGFNTEAFF. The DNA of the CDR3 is TGTGCCAGTGGACAGGGGGGATTTAACACTGAAGCTTTCTTT.

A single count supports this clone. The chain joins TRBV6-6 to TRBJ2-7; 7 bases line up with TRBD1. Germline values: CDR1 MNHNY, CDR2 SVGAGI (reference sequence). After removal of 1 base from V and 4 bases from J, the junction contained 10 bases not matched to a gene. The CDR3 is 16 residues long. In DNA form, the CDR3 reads TGTGCCAGCAGTTACTGTCAGGGGGACGGGGAGTACGAGCAGTACTTC. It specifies CASSYCQGDGEYEQYF.

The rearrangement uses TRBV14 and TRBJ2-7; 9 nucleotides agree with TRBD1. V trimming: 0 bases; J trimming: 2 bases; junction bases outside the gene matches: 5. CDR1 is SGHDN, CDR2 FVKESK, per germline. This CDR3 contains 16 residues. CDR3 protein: CASSQDGRTGAYEQYF. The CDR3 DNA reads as TGTGCCAGCAGCCAAGATGGTCGGACAGGGGCCTACGAGCAGTACTTC.

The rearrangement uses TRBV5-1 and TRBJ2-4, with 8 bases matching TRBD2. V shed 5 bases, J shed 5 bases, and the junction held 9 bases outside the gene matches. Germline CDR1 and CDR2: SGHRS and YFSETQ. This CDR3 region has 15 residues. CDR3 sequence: CASRSGLVLENIQYF. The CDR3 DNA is TGCGCCAGCAGGTCGGGACTAGTTCTCGAAAACATTCAGTACTTC. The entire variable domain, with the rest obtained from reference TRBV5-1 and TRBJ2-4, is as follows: KAGVTQTPRYLIKTRGQQVTLSCSPISGHRSVSWYQQTPGQGLQFLFEYFSETQRNKGNFPGRFSGRQFSNSRSEMNVSTLELGDSALYLCASRSGLVLENIQYFGAGTRLSVL.

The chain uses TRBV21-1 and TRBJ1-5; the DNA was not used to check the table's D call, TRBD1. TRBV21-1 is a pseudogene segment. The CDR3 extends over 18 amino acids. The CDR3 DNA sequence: TGTGCCAGCAGCCCCCCGTGGCAGGGCCCCGAGAGCAATCAGCCCCAGCATTTT. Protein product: CASSPPWQGPESNQPQHF.

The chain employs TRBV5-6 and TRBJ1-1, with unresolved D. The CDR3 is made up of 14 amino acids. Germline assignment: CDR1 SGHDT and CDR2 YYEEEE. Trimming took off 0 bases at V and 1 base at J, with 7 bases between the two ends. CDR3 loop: CASSLDWRNTEAFF. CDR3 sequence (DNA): TGTGCCAGCAGCTTGGACTGGAGGAACACTGAAGCTTTCTTT.

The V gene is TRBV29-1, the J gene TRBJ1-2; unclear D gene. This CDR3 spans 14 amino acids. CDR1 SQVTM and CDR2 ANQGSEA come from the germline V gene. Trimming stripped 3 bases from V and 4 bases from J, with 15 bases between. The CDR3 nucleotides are TGCAGCGTTGAGGAGGATCGTCGCAGCTATGGCTACACCTTC. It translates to CSVEEDRRSYGYTF.